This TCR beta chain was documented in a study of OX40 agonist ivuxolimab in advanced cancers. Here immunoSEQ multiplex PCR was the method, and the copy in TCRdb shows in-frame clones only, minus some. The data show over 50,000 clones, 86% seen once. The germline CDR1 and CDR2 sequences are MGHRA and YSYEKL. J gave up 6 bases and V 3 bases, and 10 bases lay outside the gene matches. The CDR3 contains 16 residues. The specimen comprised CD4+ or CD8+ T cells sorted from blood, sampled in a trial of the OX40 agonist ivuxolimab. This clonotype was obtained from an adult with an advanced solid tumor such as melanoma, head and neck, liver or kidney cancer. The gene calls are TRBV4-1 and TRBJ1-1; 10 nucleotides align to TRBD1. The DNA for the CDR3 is TGCGCCAGCAGCCATGGTGCCGGGACAGGGGACCCTGAAGCTTTCTTT. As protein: CASSHGAGTGDPEAFF.